The present TCR beta chain was sequenced within a study of blood T cell repertoires in COVID-19. The assay was immunoSEQ multiplex PCR, and TCRdb's table has in-frame clones only and misses some. The data contain some 270,000 clones, 85% to 90% of them singletons. In terms of age and location, participants ranged from roughly 18 to 95 years and lived in about 25 US areas. The sample taken for sequencing was PBMCs or T cells enriched from blood (not recorded which). This clonotype was sampled from a woman aged 25 to 39 with acute COVID-19.

The CDR3 DNA is TGTGCCACTAAGCGGGGGACCTACAATGAGCAGTTCTTC. Its translation is CATKRGTYNEQFF. V is TRBV2 and J is TRBJ2-1; 8 bases fit TRBD2. The CDR3 runs to 13 residues. The V gene's germline CDR1 is SNHLY and CDR2 FYNNEI. V gave up 10 bases and J gave up 2 bases; unmatched junction bases: 4.